What follows are 17 T cell receptor beta chains derived from one specimen sequenced in a study of blood T cells in healthy people across ages. With a J-beta primer mix and a sample-barcoded 5' primer, a second PCR ran 7 to 11 cycles. In TCRdb, the 5' RACE reads were re-called with MiXCR into one record per CDR3 protein. The sample has 1.5 million to 1.9 million distinct CDR3 sequences; around 40% are singletons. Sequenced sample: blood. Receptors originate from a woman aged 18-29 years in good health.

A few counts support this clonotype. The V call is TRBV7-9, the J call TRBJ2-1; D possibly uses TRBD1 or TRBD2 (6 bases each). The CDR3 covers 16 residues. Trimming pared 5 bases from V and 0 bases from J, leaving 14 bases between. The germline V gene has CDR1 SEHNR and CDR2 FQNEAQ (reference sequence). The CDR3 DNA reads TGTGCCAGCAGCGCCAGAAGGGGGGACTCCTACAATGAGCAGTTCTTC. Amino acid sequence: CASSARRGDSYNEQFF.

This chain joins TRBV27 and TRBJ2-7, with TRBD2 matching 8 bases. The CDR3 has 14 residues. Trimming took 3 bases from V and 3 from J; bases not matched to a gene: 4. CDR1 and CDR2 (germline): MNHEY, SMNVEV (reference sequence). The CDR3 nucleotides read TGTGCCAGCAGTTTCGCGGGGGGCTTCTACGAGCAGTACTTC. Its protein product is CASSFAGGFYEQYF.

The chain is built from TRBV4-3 and TRBJ2-7; D not certain. The CDR3 extends over 16 amino acids. V lost 0 bases to trimming and J lost 2 bases, with 14 bases between them. CDR1 is LGHNA and CDR2 is YSLEER in the germline V gene. The CDR3 spells CASSQDLTTSPYEQYF. DNA for the CDR3: TGCGCCAGCAGCCAAGATTTAACTACCAGCCCCTACGAGCAGTACTTC.

This clonotype was recorded many times. The chain is built from TRBV12-3 or TRBV12-4 and TRBJ2-1; D is possibly TRBD2 (5 bases). This CDR3 has 15 amino acids. V dropped 6 bases and J dropped 0 bases, with 12 bases sitting between them. CDR3 coding DNA: TGTGCCAGCAGCCCGGGGTCATCCTCCTACAATGAGCAGTTCTTC. Translated: CASSPGSSSYNEQFF.

This chain uses TRBV5-4 with TRBJ2-7; 9 positions agree with TRBD1. V lost 0 bases and J lost 2; bases outside the gene matches: 6. The CDR3 consists of 16 residues. Germline CDR1 and CDR2: SGHNT and YYREEE (reference sequence). CDR3 DNA sequence: TGTGCCAGCAGCTTGGACGGGGGACAGGGCACCTACGAGCAGTACTTC. Translation: CASSLDGGQGTYEQYF.

J is TRBJ2-1 and V is TRBV20-1, with D uncertain. The DNA end favors TRBJ2-7, so the J call may be wrong. Germline CDR1 reads DFQATT; CDR2 reads SNEGSKA (reference sequence). The length of the CDR3 is 14 residues. CDR3 bases: TGCAGTGCCCCCGTTGGTAGGTCCTACAATGAGCAGTACTTC. Protein: CSAPVGRSYNEQYF.

The J gene is TRBJ2-3, the V gene TRBV28; 9 positions agree with TRBD2. Germline V gene sequence: CDR1 MDHEN, CDR2 SYDVKM. Unmatched junction bases numbered 8, after V lost 6 bases and J lost 7 bases. CDR3 length: 14 residues. The CDR3 region has the DNA TGTGCCAGCAGACGTAGCGGGAGCTCAAATACGCAGTATTTT. It codes for CASRRSGSSNTQYF. The full variable domain, in which reference TRBV28 and TRBJ2-3 provide the parts outside the CDR3, is DVKVTQSSRYLVKRTGEKVFLECVQDMDHENMFWYRQDPGLGLRLIYFSYDVKMKEKGDIPEGYSVSREKKERFSLILESASTNQTSMYLCASRRSGSSNTQYFGPGTRLTVL.

This clonotype appeared a few times. The chain is built from TRBV4-1 and TRBJ1-1, with a weak D call TRBD1 (5 bases). The CDR3 totals 13 residues. V lost 0 bases and J 8 bases, leaving 10 bases between the germline ends. Germline CDR1 and CDR2: MGHRA and YSYEKL. In DNA form, the CDR3 reads TGCGCCAGCAGCCAAGATACTTCAGGGGAAGCTTTCTTT. Translated: CASSQDTSGEAFF.

The rearrangement joins TRBV5-1 to TRBJ2-5; 9 bases fit TRBD2. V shed 4 bases and J 3 bases; nucleotides not matched to a gene: 7. CDR1 and CDR2 (germline): SGHRS, YFSETQ. This CDR3 is 15 amino acids long. CDR3 DNA: TGCGCCAGCAGCCCGACGTTAGCGGGGGAAGAGACCCAGTACTTC. Translation gives CASSPTLAGEETQYF.

This clonotype was seen more than once but under ten times. The chain uses TRBV20-1 and TRBJ1-6, with a tentative D call TRBD1 (5 bases). Trimming pared 5 bases from V and 0 bases from J, leaving 11 bases between. The CDR3 sequence is 15 residues long. Germline V lookup: CDR1 DFQATT, CDR2 SNEGSKA (reference sequence). Here the CDR3 DNA reads TGCAGTGCTCCGGGACGAAGCTCCTATAATTCACCCCTCCACTTT. It yields the protein CSAPGRSSYNSPLHF.

This clonotype was counted a few times. The chain uses TRBV5-1 and TRBJ2-7; 12 positions agree with TRBD1. This CDR3 is 15 amino acids long. CDR1 and CDR2 (germline): SGHRS, YFSETQ. Losses at the gene ends were 4 bases for V and 6 bases for J; bases not matched to a gene: 8. Written as DNA, the CDR3 is TGCGCCAGCAGCCCCTTGGGACAGGGGGCGTTCGAGCAGTACTTC. Translated, it gives CASSPLGQGAFEQYF.

The gene calls are TRBV9 and TRBJ2-1, with TRBD2 matching over 9 bases. In germline, CDR1 is SGDLS, CDR2 YYNGEE. This CDR3 region has 13 residues. J gave up 10 bases and V 1 base, and 3 bases lay outside the gene matches. Written as DNA, the CDR3 is TGTGCCAGCAGCGTAACCCTAGCGGGAGAGCAGTTCTTC. Translating gives CASSVTLAGEQFF.

The CDR3 DNA reads TGTGCCAGCTCACCGACAGCAGGCTCTGAAGCTTTCTTT. Its protein is CASSPTAGSEAFF. The gene calls are TRBV18 and TRBJ1-1; tentatively, D is TRBD1 (5 bases). The CDR3 runs to 13 residues. V lost 3 bases, J lost 6 bases, and 11 bases lay in between. Germline lookup yields CDR1 KGHSH and CDR2 LQKENI.

V is TRBV28 and J is TRBJ2-1; D tentatively fits TRBD1 or TRBD2 (5 bases each). The DNA matches TRBJ2-7 better at its end, which makes the J call doubtful. The germline V gene has CDR1 MDHEN and CDR2 SYDVKM. The CDR3 consists of 16 residues. The CDR3 loop reads CASRAPGRGTYNEQYF. Here the CDR3 DNA reads TGTGCCAGCAGGGCACCGGGACGGGGAACCTACAATGAGCAGTACTTC.

This clonotype has more than one count but fewer than ten. The chain joins TRBV20-1 to TRBJ2-3; 11 bases agree with TRBD2. The CDR3 totals 14 residues. The trim removed 3 bases at V and 6 bases at J, leaving 5 bases unmatched. Germline V gives CDR1 DFQATT, CDR2 SNEGSKA (reference sequence). The CDR3: CSARLAGGGDTQYF. In nucleotides, the CDR3 is TGCAGTGCTAGGCTAGCGGGAGGAGGTGATACGCAGTATTTT.

The chain uses TRBV29-1 and TRBJ2-1, with a tentative D call TRBD1 (6 bases). From germline, CDR1 is SQVTM and CDR2 ANQGSEA. Trimming removed 4 bases at V and 6 bases at J, with 13 bases between. This CDR3 contains 13 residues. The CDR3 spells CSVVGTLGNEQFF. The DNA for the CDR3 is TGCAGCGTTGTCGGGACATTAGGCAATGAGCAGTTCTTC.

This clonotype was counted between two and nine times. This chain links TRBV20-1 with TRBJ2-1, with D maybe TRBD2 (7 bases). The CDR3 has 15 residues. Germline V lookup: CDR1 DFQATT, CDR2 SNEGSKA (reference sequence). V dropped 5 bases and J dropped 7 bases, with 21 bases sitting between them. The CDR3 reads CSAVPRGAILNEQFF. CDR3 coding DNA: TGCAGTGCTGTTCCCCGGGGGGCCATACTGAATGAGCAGTTCTTC.